This T cell receptor (beta chain) derives from a study of T-cell reconstitution after alpha-beta-depleted transplantation in children. Whole-study results and caveats: In some patients, recipient T cells and intrathymic progenitors surviving conditioning explained high day-60 diversity. Expanded graft clones, several hundred of them, were reportedly the source of alpha-beta T cells about two months after transplant.

As it was prepared, the TCRbeta library received unique molecular identifiers. From the PCR reads, TCRdb called clonotypes with MiXCR, one entry per CDR3 protein. The repertoire holds about 240,000 distinct CDR3 sequences, with under 30% as singletons. Germline V gene sequence: CDR1 ENHRY, CDR2 SYGVKD. This CDR3 has 14 residues. V was shortened by 3 bases and J by 0 bases, with 9 bases between the two germline ends. A word on this clonotype: The antigen is not known.

This receptor was taken from a girl aged 2 to 10 with Fanconi anemia, due to receive a stem cell transplant. The chain links TRBV10-3 to TRBJ2-7; tentative D call: TRBD1 (6 bases). The sequences come from PBMCs, collected before TCRalphabeta/CD19-depleted stem cell transplant. The CDR3 DNA is TGTGCCATCAGTGAACCAGGGGTCTCCTACGAGCAGTACTTC. Its protein product is CAISEPGVSYEQYF.